The present entry profiles one T cell receptor beta chain with its context. Its antigen is undetermined. These data belong to a study of T cell responses to AZD1222 COVID-19 vaccine. Study-wide results and limits: The study reported that nearly half of spike-specific TCRs target unmutated variant regions. The donor group comprised mostly white British people and more females; the analysis possibly underestimated clonal diversity.

The repertoire was sequenced with immunoSEQ multiplex PCR; TCRdb's copy has only in-frame clones and lacks some. The sample contains 210,000 or so clones, roughly 94% of which appear only once. The CDR3 totals 13 residues. V shed 5 bases and J 3 bases; nucleotides not matched to a gene: 2. The germline V gene has CDR1 SGHTA and CDR2 FQGTGA. The chain combines TRBV7-3 with TRBJ1-1; 8 nucleotides match TRBD1. This sequence originates from an adult who received the MenACWY meningococcal vaccine as a control. Sample: peripheral blood, taken 28 days after the second dose of the MenACWY control vaccine. The CDR3 here is CASSPDRDTEAFF. The CDR3 DNA is TGTGCCAGCAGCCCGGACAGGGACACTGAAGCTTTCTTT.